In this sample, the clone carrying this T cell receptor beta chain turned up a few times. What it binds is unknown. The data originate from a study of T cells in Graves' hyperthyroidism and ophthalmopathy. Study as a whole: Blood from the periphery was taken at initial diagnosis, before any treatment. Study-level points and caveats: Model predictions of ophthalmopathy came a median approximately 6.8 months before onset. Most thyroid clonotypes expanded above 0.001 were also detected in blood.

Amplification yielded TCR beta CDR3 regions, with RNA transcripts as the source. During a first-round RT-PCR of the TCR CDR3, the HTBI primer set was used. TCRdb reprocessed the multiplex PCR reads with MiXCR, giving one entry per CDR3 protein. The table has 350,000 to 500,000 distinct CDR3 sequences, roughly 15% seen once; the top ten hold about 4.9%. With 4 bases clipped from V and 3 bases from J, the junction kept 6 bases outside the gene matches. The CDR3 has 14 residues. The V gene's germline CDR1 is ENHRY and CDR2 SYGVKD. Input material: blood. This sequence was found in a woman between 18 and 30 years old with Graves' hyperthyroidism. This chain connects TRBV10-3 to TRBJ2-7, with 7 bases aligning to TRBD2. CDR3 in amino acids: CAISGDSGYYEQYF. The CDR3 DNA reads TGTGCCATCAGTGGAGATAGCGGGTACTACGAGCAGTACTTC.